Below, one T cell receptor (beta chain) is given with its context. No cognate antigen has been identified for it. Base qualities are not recorded, but no much larger clone differs from it by a single base. Taken from cysteine to phenylalanine, the CDR3 has 12 residues. Here the CDR3 DNA is all that survives: 36 bases in frame from base 1. Trimming at the junction amounts to 6 bases on V and 4 bases on J, and the germline ends lie 12 bases apart. The germline V gene encodes CDR1 SQVTM and CDR2 ANQGSEA. The source of the sample is a study of blood T cell repertoires in COVID-19 (TCRdb year 2020). As for the study more broadly: Samples from collaborators originated in the United States, Italy and Spain and spanned both the acute and convalescent phases of COVID-19. The sample metadata nearly always contained a de-identified subject ID, COVID-19 status, age in years and sex. The prospective study material was composed of cDNA or gDNA derived from T cells, B-cell-depleted T cells, or PBMCs. Deeply sampled blood TCRbeta repertoires from subjects exposed to, actively infected with, or recovered from COVID-19 were included in the dataset. Where available, HLA class I and class II types were taken from metadata supplied by the sample provider and were not determined by assay-based typing. The samples were drawn from the first 160 participants of the ongoing ImmuneRACE study and from under 1,500 subjects provided by 6 global collaborators. The repertoires were made available in a free public database intended to serve as a resource for research on the immune response to SARS-CoV-2.

TCRbeta CDR3 regions were amplified from genomic DNA using the immunoSEQ Assay, a bias-controlled multiplex PCR. The authors' pipeline ran thus. The number of nucleated cells in each sample was estimated by amplification of reference gene primers within the assay. To quantify the absolute abundance of each unique TCRbeta CDR3 rearrangement, sequence reads were collapsed and filtered. For each sample, productive Simpson clonality was calculated by taking the square root of Simpson's diversity index across productive rearrangements. TCRdb provides this immuneACCESS table in a form limited to in-frame rearrangements. Some clones are lacking; in checked studies, under half of them reflect an unresolved V gene, and why the rest are absent is not known. The D gene and trimming were derived from the DNA, and the V and J assignments and clone size from that table. The sample data list around 140,000 clones, and around 84% of these were observed just once. Of the sample, 8.2% is held by the ten largest clones.

Each collaborating institution followed its own protocols to collect whole blood in K2EDTA tubes. For TCRbeta analysis, collaborators shipped samples in one of three forms: frozen whole blood, isolated PBMCs, or DNA extracted from either of those sample types. The investigation overall reported the following: The quantity of clinical and demographic metadata differed by source and by participant and was supplied without curation.

The TCR originated in a woman aged 55-69 years with acute or convalescent COVID-19. Source material: peripheral blood. Recombination linked TRBV29-1 to TRBJ2-5; TRBD1 is perhaps the D gene, given 5 matching bases. The bases are TGCAGCGTCGACAGATCCAGAGAGACCCAGTACTTC. Protein translation: CSVDRSRETQYF.